The clone carrying this TCR beta chain was seen at least ten times. This CDR3 is 15 amino acids long. The V gene lost 6 bases and the J gene lost 4 bases, with 15 bases spanning the gap. Germline V lookup: CDR1 SNHLY, CDR2 FYNNEI. Assay used: immunoSEQ multiplex PCR; TCRdb lists only in-frame clones, some missing. The data contain about 180,000 clones, about nine tenths of them seen just once; the ten biggest clones take up roughly 2.5%. These data belong to a study of cytomegalovirus exposure and HLA in healthy donors. V gene TRBV2 combines with J gene TRBJ2-2; weak D call: TRBD1 (7 bases). Material for sequencing was PBMCs. This TCR was sampled from a man aged 18 to 30 in good health and CMV-seropositive. CDR3 bases: TGTGCCAGCAGAATTCGGCAGGGGGGCACCGGGGAGCTGTTTTTT. Protein: CASRIRQGGTGELFF.